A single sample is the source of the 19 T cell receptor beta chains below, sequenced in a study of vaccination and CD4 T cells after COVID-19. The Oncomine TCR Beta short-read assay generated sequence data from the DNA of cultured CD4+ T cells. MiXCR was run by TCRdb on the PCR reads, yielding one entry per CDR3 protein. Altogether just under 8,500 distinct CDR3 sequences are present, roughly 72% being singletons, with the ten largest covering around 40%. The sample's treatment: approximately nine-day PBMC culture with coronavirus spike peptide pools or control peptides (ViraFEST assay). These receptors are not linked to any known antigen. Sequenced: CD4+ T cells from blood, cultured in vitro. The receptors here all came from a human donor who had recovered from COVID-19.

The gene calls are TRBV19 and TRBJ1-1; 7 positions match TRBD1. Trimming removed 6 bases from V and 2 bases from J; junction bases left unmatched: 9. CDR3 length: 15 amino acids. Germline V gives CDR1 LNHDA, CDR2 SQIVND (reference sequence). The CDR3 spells CASRAQGVQNTEAFF. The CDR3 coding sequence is TGTGCCAGTAGGGCCCAGGGGGTTCAAAACACTGAAGCTTTCTTT.

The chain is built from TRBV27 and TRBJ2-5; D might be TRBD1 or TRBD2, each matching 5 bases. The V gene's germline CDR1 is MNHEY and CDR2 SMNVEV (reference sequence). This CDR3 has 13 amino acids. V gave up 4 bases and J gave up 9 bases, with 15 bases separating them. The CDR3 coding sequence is TGTGCCAGCAGTTCGGGACCCAAAGGGCCCCAGTACTTC. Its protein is CASSSGPKGPQYF.

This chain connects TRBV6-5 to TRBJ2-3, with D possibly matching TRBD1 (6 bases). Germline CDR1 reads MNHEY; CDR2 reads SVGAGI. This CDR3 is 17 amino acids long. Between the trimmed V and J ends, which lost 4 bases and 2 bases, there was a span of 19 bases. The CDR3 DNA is TGTGCCAGCAGTTTCTATCAGCGAGGGGGAAACACAGATACGCAGTATTTT. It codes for CASSFYQRGGNTDTQYF.

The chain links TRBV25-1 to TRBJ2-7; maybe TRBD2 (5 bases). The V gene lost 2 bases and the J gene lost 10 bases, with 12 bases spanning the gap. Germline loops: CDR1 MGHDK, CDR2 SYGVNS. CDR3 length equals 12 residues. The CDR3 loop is CASSERPGNQYF. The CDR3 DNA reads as TGTGCCAGCAGTGAAAGGCCGGGGAACCAGTACTTC.

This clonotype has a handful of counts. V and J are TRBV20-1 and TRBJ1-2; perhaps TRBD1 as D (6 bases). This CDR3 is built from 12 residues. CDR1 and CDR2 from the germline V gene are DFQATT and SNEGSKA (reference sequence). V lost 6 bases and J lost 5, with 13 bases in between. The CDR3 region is CSATPQGYGYTF. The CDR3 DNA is TGCAGTGCCACCCCCCAGGGGTATGGCTACACCTTC.

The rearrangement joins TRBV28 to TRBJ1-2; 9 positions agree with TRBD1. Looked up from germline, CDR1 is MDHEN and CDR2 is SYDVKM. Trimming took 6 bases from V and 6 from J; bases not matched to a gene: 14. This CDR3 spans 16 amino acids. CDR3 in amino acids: CASSLNVGTGLHGYTF. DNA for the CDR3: TGTGCCAGCAGCCTTAATGTCGGGACAGGGCTGCATGGCTACACCTTC.

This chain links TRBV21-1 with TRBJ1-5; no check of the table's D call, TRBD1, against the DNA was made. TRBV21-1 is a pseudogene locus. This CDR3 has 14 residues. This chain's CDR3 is CASSTAGGNQPQHF. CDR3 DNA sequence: TGTGCCAGCAGCACAGCAGGGGGCAATCAGCCCCAGCATTTT.

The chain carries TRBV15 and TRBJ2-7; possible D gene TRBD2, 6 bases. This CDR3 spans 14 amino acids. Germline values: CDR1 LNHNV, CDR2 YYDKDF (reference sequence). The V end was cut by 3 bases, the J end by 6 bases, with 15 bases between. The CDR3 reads CATSRGGSVGEQYF. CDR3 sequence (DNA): TGTGCCACCAGCAGGGGGGGAAGCGTGGGCGAGCAGTACTTC. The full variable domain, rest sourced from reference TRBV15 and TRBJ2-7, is DAMVIQNPRYQVTQFGKPVTLSCSQTLNHNVMYWYQQKSSQAPKLLFHYYDKDFNNEADTPDNFQSRRPNTSFCFLDIRSPGLGDTAMYLCATSRGGSVGEQYFGPGTRLTVT.

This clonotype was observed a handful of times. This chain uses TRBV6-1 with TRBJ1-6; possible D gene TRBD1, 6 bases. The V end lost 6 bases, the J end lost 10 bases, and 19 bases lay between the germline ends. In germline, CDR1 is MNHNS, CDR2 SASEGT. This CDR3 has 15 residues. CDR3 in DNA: TGTGCCAGCAGCCAGACAGGCCGGATCGACTCACCCCTCCACTTT. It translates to CASSQTGRIDSPLHF.

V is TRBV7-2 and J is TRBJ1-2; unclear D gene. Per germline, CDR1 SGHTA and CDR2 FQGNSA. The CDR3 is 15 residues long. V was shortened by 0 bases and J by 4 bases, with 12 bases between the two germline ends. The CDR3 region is CASSLARQSIYGYTF. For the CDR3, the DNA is TGTGCCAGCAGCTTAGCGAGGCAGAGCATCTATGGCTACACCTTC.

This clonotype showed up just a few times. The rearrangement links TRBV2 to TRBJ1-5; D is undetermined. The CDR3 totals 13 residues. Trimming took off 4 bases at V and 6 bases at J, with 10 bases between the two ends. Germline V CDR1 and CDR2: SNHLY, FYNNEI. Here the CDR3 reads CASSGEWGQPQHF. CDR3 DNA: TGTGCCAGCAGTGGGGAGTGGGGTCAGCCCCAGCATTTT.

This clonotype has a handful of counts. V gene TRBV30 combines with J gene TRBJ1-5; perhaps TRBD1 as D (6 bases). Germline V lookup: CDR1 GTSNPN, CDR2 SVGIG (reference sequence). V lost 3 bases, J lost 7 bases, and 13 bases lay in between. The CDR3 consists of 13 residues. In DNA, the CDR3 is TGTGCCTGGAGCGTACAGGGCAGCCAGCCCCAGCATTTT. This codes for CAWSVQGSQPQHF.

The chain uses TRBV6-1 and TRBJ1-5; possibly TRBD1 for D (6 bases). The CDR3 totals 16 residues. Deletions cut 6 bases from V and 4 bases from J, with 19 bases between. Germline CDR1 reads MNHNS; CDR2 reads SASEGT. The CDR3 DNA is TGTGCCAGCAGAAGCGGGACCGGGGGCAGGAATCAGCCCCAGCATTTT. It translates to CASRSGTGGRNQPQHF.

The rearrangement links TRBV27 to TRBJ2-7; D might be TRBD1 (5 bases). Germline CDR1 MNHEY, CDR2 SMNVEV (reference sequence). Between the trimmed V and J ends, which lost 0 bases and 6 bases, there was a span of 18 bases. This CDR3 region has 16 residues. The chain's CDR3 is CASSLSGSGKVGEQYF. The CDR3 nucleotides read TGTGCCAGCAGTTTATCGGGCTCAGGGAAAGTTGGCGAGCAGTACTTC.

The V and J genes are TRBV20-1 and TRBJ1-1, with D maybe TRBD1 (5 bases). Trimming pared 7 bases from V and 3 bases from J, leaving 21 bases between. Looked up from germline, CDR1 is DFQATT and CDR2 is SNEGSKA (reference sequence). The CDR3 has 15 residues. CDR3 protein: CSVQTPRVGYTEAFF. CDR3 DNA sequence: TGCAGTGTCCAAACGCCCAGGGTAGGGTACACTGAAGCTTTCTTT.

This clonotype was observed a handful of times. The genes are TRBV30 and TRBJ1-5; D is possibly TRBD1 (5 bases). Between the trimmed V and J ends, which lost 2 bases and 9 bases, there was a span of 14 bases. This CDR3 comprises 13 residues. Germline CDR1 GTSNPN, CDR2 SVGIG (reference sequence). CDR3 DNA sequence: TGTGCCTGGAGTAACACAGGCGGGCGGCCCCAGCATTTT. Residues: CAWSNTGGRPQHF.

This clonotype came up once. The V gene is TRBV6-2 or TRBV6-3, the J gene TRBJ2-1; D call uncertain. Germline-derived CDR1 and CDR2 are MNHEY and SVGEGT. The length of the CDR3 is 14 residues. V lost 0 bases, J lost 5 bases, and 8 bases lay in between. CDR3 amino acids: CASSYSDLNNEQFF. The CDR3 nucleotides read TGTGCCAGCAGTTACTCGGACCTAAACAATGAGCAGTTCTTC.

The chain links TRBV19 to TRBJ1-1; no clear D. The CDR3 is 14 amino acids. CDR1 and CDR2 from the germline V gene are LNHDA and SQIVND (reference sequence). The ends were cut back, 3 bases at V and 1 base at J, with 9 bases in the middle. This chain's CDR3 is CASSMGIRNTEAFF. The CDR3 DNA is TGTGCCAGTAGTATGGGGATTCGGAACACTGAAGCTTTCTTT. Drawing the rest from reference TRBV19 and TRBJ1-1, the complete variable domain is DGGITQSPKYLFRKEGQNVTLSCEQNLNHDAMYWYRQDPGQGLRLIYYSQIVNDFQKGDIAEGYSVSREKKESFPLTVTSAQKNPTAFYLCASSMGIRNTEAFFGQGTRLTVV.

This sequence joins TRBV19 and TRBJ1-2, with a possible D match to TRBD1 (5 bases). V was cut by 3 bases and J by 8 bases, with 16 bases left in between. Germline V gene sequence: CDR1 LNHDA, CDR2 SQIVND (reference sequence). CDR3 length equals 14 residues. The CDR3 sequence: CASSMDRVAGGYTF. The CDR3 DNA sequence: TGTGCCAGTAGTATGGACCGGGTCGCAGGGGGCTACACCTTC.